The sequence of this T cell receptor beta chain was determined in a study of CD8 T cells in Susac syndrome. The length of the CDR3 is 12 residues. Germline V CDR1 and CDR2: MNHEY, SMNVEV (reference sequence). Between the trimmed V and J ends, which lost 6 bases and 3 bases, there was a span of 9 bases. Random hexamers were used to reverse transcribe an amount of roughly 0.5 to 1 ug RNA. A multiplex approach, immunoSEQ multiplex PCR, amplified TCR beta CDR3 across 54 Vbeta and 13 Jbeta. TCRdb fed the immunoSEQ multiplex PCR reads into MiXCR, producing one record per CDR3 protein. The sample lists 110,000 to 150,000 distinct CDR3 sequences; about 93% were seen once.

This clonotype originated in a human donor in good health. The chain uses TRBV27 and TRBJ2-7, with D perhaps matching TRBD1 (6 bases). The sample comprised CD8+ T cells from PBMCs. The CDR3, as DNA: TGTGCCAGCAGGTCACAGGGCTACGAGCAGTACTTC. This translates into CASRSQGYEQYF.